Listed below are T cell receptor beta chains from one sample, sequenced in a study of cytomegalovirus exposure and HLA in healthy donors. TCRdb keeps only in-frame clones here, not all; method: immunoSEQ multiplex PCR. The table includes about 120,000 clones, roughly 80% detected once. Source material: PBMCs. Receptor source: a woman in her forties in good health and CMV-seropositive. The CDR3 runs from the conserved cysteine through the conserved F or W. The D gene is left open where the match is weak. Clone size is shown for a subset of rows, as once, few, many or a class of expanded clone.

J: TRBJ2-7; size: -; V: TRBV2; D: -; CDR3: CASSENPGAYEQYF; DNA: TGTGCCAGCAGTGAAAATCCAGGGGCCTACGAGCAGTACTTC
J: TRBJ2-1; size: -; V: TRBV13; D: -; CDR3: CASSPSHNEQFF; DNA: TGTGCCAGCAGCCCCTCTCACAATGAGCAGTTCTTC
J: TRBJ2-1; size: -; V: TRBV7-9; D: -; CDR3: CASSPPPKGHSSYNEQFF; DNA: TGTGCCAGCAGCCCCCCCCCAAAGGGACACAGCTCTTACAATGAGCAGTTCTTC
J: TRBJ1-2; size: -; V: TRBV6-5; D: -; CDR3: CASSFQGFYGYTF; DNA: TGTGCCAGCAGTTTCCAGGGGTTCTATGGCTACACCTTC
J: TRBJ1-4; size: -; V: TRBV19; D: TRBD1; CDR3: CASSMQGARSEKLFF; DNA: TGTGCCAGTAGCATGCAGGGGGCAAGGAGTGAAAAACTGTTTTTT
J: TRBJ2-5; size: -; V: TRBV7-9; D: TRBD2; CDR3: CASSLEMTSGQETQYF; DNA: TGTGCCAGCAGCTTAGAGATGACTAGCGGTCAAGAGACCCAGTACTTC
J: TRBJ1-6; size: -; V: TRBV2; D: -; CDR3: CASSVGHLGINSPLHF; DNA: TGTGCCAGCAGTGTAGGACACTTGGGGATAAATTCACCCCTCCACTTT
J: TRBJ2-1; size: -; V: TRBV2; D: -; CDR3: CASSQTLGQFF; DNA: TGTGCCAGCAGTCAGACCCTAGGGCAGTTCTTC
J: TRBJ2-1; size: -; V: TRBV7-9; D: -; CDR3: CASSFILGRTPYNEQFF; DNA: TGTGCCAGCAGCTTCATTCTGGGGAGGACACCCTACAATGAGCAGTTCTTC
J: TRBJ2-1; size: -; V: TRBV5-4; D: TRBD1; CDR3: CASSSSTRGIGEQFF; DNA: TGTGCCAGCAGTTCCTCTACCAGGGGGATTGGCGAGCAGTTCTTC
J: TRBJ2-7; size: -; V: TRBV5-5; D: -; CDR3: CASSALGQNYGQYF; DNA: TGTGCCAGCAGCGCGTTAGGACAGAACTACGGGCAGTACTTC
J: TRBJ1-2; size: -; V: TRBV10-3; D: -; CDR3: CAISGDFIAYGYTF; DNA: TGTGCCATCAGCGGGGACTTTATAGCCTACGGCTACACCTTC
J: TRBJ2-5; size: -; V: TRBV5-6; D: TRBD1; CDR3: CTSSLRQGTETQYF; DNA: TGTACCAGCAGCTTACGACAGGGTACGGAGACCCAGTACTTC
J: TRBJ2-2; size: -; V: TRBV7-7; D: -; CDR3: CASSLEATDTGELFF; DNA: TGTGCTAGCAGCTTAGAAGCCACGGACACCGGGGAGCTGTTTTTT
J: TRBJ2-7; size: -; V: TRBV5-1; D: TRBD1; CDR3: CASSLTPGQGGEQYF; DNA: TGCGCCAGCAGCTTGACCCCGGGACAGGGGGGCGAGCAGTACTTC
J: TRBJ2-3; size: -; V: TRBV5-6; D: TRBD2; CDR3: CASSFGGASTDTQYF; DNA: TGTGCCAGCAGCTTCGGGGGGGCTAGCACAGATACGCAGTATTTT
J: TRBJ2-7; size: -; V: TRBV28; D: TRBD1; CDR3: CASSDRTGASYEQYF; DNA: TGTGCCAGCAGTGATAGGACAGGGGCCAGCTACGAGCAGTACTTC
J: TRBJ2-5; size: -; V: TRBV7-2; D: TRBD2; CDR3: CASSSWTSGRGETQYF; DNA: TGTGCCAGCAGCTCGTGGACTAGCGGGCGAGGAGAGACCCAGTACTTC
J: TRBJ2-5; size: few; V: TRBV5-1; D: -; CDR3: CASSLGGLAPQETQYF; DNA: TGCGCCAGCAGCTTGGGTGGGCTAGCGCCCCAAGAGACCCAGTACTTC
J: TRBJ2-5; size: -; V: TRBV30; D: TRBD2; CDR3: CAWSVRKLAGQETQYF; DNA: TGTGCCTGGAGTGTAAGGAAACTAGCGGGGCAAGAGACCCAGTACTTC
J: TRBJ1-3; size: -; V: TRBV18; D: -; CDR3: CASSPVGHTSSGNTIYF; DNA: TGTGCCAGCTCACCAGTGGGACATACGAGCTCTGGAAACACCATATATTTT
J: TRBJ1-5; size: -; V: TRBV9; D: TRBD1; CDR3: CASSLTGAGNQPQHF; DNA: TGTGCCAGCAGTTTAACAGGGGCCGGCAATCAGCCCCAGCATTTT
J: TRBJ2-5; size: -; V: TRBV11-2; D: TRBD2; CDR3: CASSLPSGGAKTQYF; DNA: TGTGCCAGCAGCTTACCTAGCGGGGGGGCAAAGACCCAGTACTTC